This TCR beta chain was sequenced during a study of beta chain features in type 1 diabetes. The investigators reverse transcribed all of the isolated RNA, so they sequenced expressed TCRB transcripts. Method: immunoSEQ multiplex PCR; TCRdb's copy keeps in-frame clones and lacks some. The sample has approximately 260,000 clones; around 25% are singletons. As for this clone: No antigen is known for it.

Study results and caveats: For type 1 diabetes patients, VDJ junctions showed fewer insertions and more deletions. Type 1 diabetes patients had moderately but significantly shorter TCRB CDR3s in all four CD4+ subsets.

The receptor's source is a woman aged 30 to 39 with type 1 diabetes. Input material: naive CD4+ T cells from blood.

CDR3 sequence (DNA): TGTGCCACCAGCAGAGGACCGGGACAGGAGTCTTTCAACTATGGCTACACCTTC. This translates into CATSRGPGQESFNYGYTF. This chain links TRBV15 with TRBJ1-2, with TRBD1 identical over 8 bases. Trimming at V came to 1 base and at J to 2 bases, leaving 12 bases not matched to a gene. The CDR3 is 18 amino acids. Per germline, CDR1 LNHNV and CDR2 YYDKDF (reference sequence).